The clone carrying this T cell receptor (beta chain) has only a few counts. The data belong to a study of T-cell reconstitution after alpha-beta-depleted transplantation in children. CDR3 size: 12 residues. The V end was cut by 3 bases, the J end by 13 bases, with 15 bases between. From germline, CDR1 is SGHTA and CDR2 FQGNSA. Construction of the TCRbeta library involved unique molecular identifiers. TCRdb processed the PCR reads anew with MiXCR; each CDR3 protein has one entry. The repertoire consists of hundreds of thousands of distinct CDR3 sequences, with around 12% occurring once and the leading ten covering approximately 2.9%.

The source of this sequence is a human donor who donated a stem cell graft to a child with acute lymphoblastic leukemia. This chain connects TRBV7-2 to TRBJ1-1; D is unresolved. Sequencing used PBMCs from the stem cell graft donor, obtained from the stem cell graft. The CDR3 region is CASSLGFGMVFF. The CDR3 DNA sequence: TGTGCCAGCAGCTTGGGCTTTGGGATGGTTTTCTTT.